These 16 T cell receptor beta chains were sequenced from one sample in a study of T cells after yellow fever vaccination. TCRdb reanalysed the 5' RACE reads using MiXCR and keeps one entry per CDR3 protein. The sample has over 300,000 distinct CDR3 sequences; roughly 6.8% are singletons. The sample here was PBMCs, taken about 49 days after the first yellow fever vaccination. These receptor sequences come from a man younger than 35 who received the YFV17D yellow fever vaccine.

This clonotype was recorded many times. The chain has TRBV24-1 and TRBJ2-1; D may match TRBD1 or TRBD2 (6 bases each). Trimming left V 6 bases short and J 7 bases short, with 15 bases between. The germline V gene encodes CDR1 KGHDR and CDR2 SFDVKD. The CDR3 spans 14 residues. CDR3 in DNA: TGTGCCACCAGTTTCACGGGGGCTAGGAATGAGCAGTTCTTC. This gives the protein CATSFTGARNEQFF.

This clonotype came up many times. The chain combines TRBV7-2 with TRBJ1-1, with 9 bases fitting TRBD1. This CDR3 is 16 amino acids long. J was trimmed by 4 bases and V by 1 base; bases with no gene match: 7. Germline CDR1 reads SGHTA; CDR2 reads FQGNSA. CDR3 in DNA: TGTGCCAGCAGCTTAGTCCCGGGACAGGGTCGCACTGAAGCTTTCTTT. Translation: CASSLVPGQGRTEAFF.

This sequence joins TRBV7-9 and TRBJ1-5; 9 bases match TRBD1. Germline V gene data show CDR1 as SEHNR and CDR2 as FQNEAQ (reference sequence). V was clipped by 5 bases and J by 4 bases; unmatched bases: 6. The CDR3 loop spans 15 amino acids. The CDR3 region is CASSGQGSGNQPQHF. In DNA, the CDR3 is TGTGCCAGCAGCGGACAGGGGTCGGGAAATCAGCCCCAGCATTTT.

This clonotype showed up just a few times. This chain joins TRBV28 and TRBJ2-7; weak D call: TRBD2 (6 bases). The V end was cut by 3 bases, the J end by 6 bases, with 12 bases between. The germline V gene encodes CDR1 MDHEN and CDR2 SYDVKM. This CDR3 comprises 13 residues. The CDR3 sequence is CASSFRGTREQYV. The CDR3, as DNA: TGTGCCAGCAGTTTCCGGGGGACTCGCGAGCAGTACGTC.

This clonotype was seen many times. The CDR3 sequence is CASTPGQGGPGELFF. CDR3 coding DNA: TGTGCCAGCACCCCGGGACAGGGGGGGCCCGGGGAGCTGTTTTTT. The J gene is TRBJ2-2, the V gene TRBV12-3 or TRBV12-4; 11 bases fit TRBD1. The V and J ends lost 7 bases and 6 bases, in that order; junction bases with no gene match: 7. The CDR3 has 15 residues.

This CDR3 reads CSARRMGGSFYNEQFF. CDR3 sequence (DNA): TGCAGTGCTAGAAGGATGGGGGGTAGTTTCTACAATGAGCAGTTCTTC. The chain uses TRBV20-1 and TRBJ2-1; TRBD2 is a possible D gene (6 bases). With 2 bases removed from V and 3 bases from J, the gap between germline ends came to 17 bases. In germline, CDR1 is DFQATT, CDR2 SNEGSKA (reference sequence). There are 16 residues in the CDR3.

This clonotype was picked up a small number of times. The CDR3, as DNA: TGTGCCAGCAGCTCGTTACAGGGGGTTGGGGCTTTCTTT. This translates into CASSSLQGVGAFF. The gene calls are TRBV5-6 and TRBJ1-1; the match to TRBD1 covers 8 bases. This CDR3 comprises 13 residues. Germline V gene data show CDR1 as SGHDT and CDR2 as YYEEEE. Germline trimming cut 3 bases from V and 11 bases from J; bases unmatched to any gene: 9.

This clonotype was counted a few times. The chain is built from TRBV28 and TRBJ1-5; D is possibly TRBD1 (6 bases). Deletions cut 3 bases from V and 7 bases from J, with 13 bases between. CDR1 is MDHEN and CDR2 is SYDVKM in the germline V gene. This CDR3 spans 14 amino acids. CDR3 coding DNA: TGTGCCAGCAGTTTTGTGGGGGCCCGGCAGCCCCAGCATTTT. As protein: CASSFVGARQPQHF.

CDR3 DNA: TGTGCTAGTGGTTCCCCCGGGAGGATCAACAATGAGCAGTTCTTC. This codes for CASGSPGRINNEQFF. This chain connects TRBV12-5 to TRBJ2-1, with 7 bases matching TRBD2. Trimming at V came to 4 bases and at J to 5 bases, leaving 8 bases not matched to a gene. This CDR3 contains 15 residues. Per germline, CDR1 LGHNT and CDR2 FRNRAP. Variable domain in full (rest from reference TRBV12-5 and TRBJ2-1): DARVTQTPRHKVTEMGQEVTMRCQPILGHNTVFWYRQTMMQGLELLAYFRNRAPLDDSGMPKDRFSAEMPDATLATLKIQPSEPRDSAVYFCASGSPGRINNEQFFGPGTRLTVL.

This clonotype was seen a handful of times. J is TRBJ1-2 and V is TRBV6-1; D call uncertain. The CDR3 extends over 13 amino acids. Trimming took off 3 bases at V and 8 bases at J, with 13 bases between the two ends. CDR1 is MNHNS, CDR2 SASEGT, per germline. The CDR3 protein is CASSDRTRFGYTF. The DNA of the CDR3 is TGTGCCAGCAGTGATCGGACCCGGTTCGGCTACACCTTC.

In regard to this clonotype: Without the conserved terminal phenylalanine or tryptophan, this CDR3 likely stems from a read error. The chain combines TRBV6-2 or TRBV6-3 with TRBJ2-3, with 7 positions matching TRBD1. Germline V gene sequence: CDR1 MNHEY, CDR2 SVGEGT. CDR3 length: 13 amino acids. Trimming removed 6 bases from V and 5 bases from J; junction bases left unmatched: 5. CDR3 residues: CASRRQGGDTQYS. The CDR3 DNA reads TGTGCCAGCAGACGACAGGGTGGAGATACGCAGTATTCT.

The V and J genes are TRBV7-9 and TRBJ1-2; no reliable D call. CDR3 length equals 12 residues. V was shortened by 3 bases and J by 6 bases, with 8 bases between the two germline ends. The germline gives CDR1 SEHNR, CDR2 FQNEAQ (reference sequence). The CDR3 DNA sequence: TGTGCCAGCAGCTTTCCAGGCCATGGCTACACCTTC. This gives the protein CASSFPGHGYTF.

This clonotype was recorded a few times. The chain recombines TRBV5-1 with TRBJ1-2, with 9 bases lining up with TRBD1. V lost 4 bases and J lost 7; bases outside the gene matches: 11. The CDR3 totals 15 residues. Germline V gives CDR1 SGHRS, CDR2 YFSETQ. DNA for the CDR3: TGCGCCAGCAGCCTGCTGGGACAGGGATTAGGTGGCTACACCTTC. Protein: CASSLLGQGLGGYTF.

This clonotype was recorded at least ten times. CDR3 DNA: TGCAGCGTAACCCTCGGTGGGCCCGATTCCTACAATGAGCAGTTCTTC. It specifies CSVTLGGPDSYNEQFF. The chain has TRBV29-1 and TRBJ2-1; D is uncertain. Trimming stripped 6 bases from V and 1 base from J, with 19 bases between. There are 16 residues in the CDR3. Germline loops: CDR1 SQVTM, CDR2 ANQGSEA.

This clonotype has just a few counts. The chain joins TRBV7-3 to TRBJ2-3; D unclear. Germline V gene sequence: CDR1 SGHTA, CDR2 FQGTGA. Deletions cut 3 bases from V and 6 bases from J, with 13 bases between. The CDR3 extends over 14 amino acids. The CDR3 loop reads CASSFRHGFDTQYF. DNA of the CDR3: TGTGCCAGCAGCTTTAGGCATGGGTTTGATACGCAGTATTTT.

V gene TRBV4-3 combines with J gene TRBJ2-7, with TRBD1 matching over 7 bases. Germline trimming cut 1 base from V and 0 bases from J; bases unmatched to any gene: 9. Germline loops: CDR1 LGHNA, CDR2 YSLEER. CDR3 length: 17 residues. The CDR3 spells CASSQVRQGPSSYEQYF. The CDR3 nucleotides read TGCGCCAGCAGCCAAGTAAGACAGGGACCAAGCTCCTACGAGCAGTACTTC.